The subject of this entry is one T cell receptor (beta chain). Its specificity is not known. The data originate from a study of T cell responses to AZD1222 COVID-19 vaccine. Study-wide context: Combined were second doses at about 4 or about 12 weeks. General study results and limits: Researchers took repertoire samples only after the peak T cell response had come. Of the AZD1222 recipients, only 5 or 6 were seropositive at baseline.

The assay was immunoSEQ multiplex PCR, and TCRdb's table has in-frame clones only and misses some. The sample contains 110,000 to 150,000 clones, approximately 83% of which appear only once. CDR3 length: 14 amino acids. Germline V CDR1 and CDR2: LNHDA, SQIVND (reference sequence). V lost 3 bases and J lost 8, with 13 bases in between. The sequenced sample was peripheral blood, obtained on day 0 of AZD1222 vaccination. The chain combines TRBV19 with TRBJ2-2; D tentatively reads TRBD1 or TRBD2 (5 bases each). This clonotype originated in an adult in good health. The CDR3 DNA is TGTGCCAGTAGTATGCGAGGGGCCCAGGGGGAGCTGTTTTTT. Protein: CASSMRGAQGELFF.